This TCR beta chain originates from a study of T cell changes during pregnancy in multiple sclerosis. Assay: immunoSEQ multiplex PCR; the TCRdb copy retains only in-frame clones and omits some. The table includes about 99,000 clones, 85% to 95% detected once. Only one count was recorded for this clone. Per germline, CDR1 LNHNV and CDR2 YYDKDF (reference sequence). The trim removed 3 bases at V and 0 bases at J, leaving 6 bases unmatched. This CDR3 contains 16 residues. This clonotype originated in a female donor with multiple sclerosis, enrolled in a pregnancy study. The chain couples TRBV15 to TRBJ2-7, with 9 bases fitting TRBD2. Here the sequenced sample was peripheral blood, taken after pregnancy. The CDR3, as DNA: TGTGCCACCAGCAGGGGCGGGGGGGGTAGCTCCTACGAGCAGTACTTC. Encoded protein: CATSRGGGGSSYEQYF.